A selection of T cell receptor beta chains follows, all from one sample in a study of blood T cell repertoires in COVID-19. Assay: immunoSEQ multiplex PCR; the TCRdb copy retains only in-frame clones and omits some. Of about 250,000 clones in the sample, about 80% are singletons; the top ten hold roughly 3.1%. Sequencing input: PBMCs or T cells enriched from blood (not recorded which). Source of these receptors: a man in his fifties or sixties who had recovered from COVID-19. Each CDR3 is given with its conserved first and last residue. The D gene is left open where the match is weak. Only some rows state a clone size, as once, few, many or a class for expanded clones.

.	TRBV6-5	TRBD1	TRBJ2-7	TGTGCCAGCAGAACGGGACAGTCCTCCTACGAGCAGTACTTC	CASRTGQSSYEQYF
.	TRBV2	.	TRBJ2-4	TGTGCCAGCAGCCCCGAGAGTGTCATTCAGTACTTC	CASSPESVIQYF
.	TRBV11-3	TRBD1	TRBJ1-2	TGTGCCAGCAGCTCGAGCCGACAGGGGAACTATGGCTACACCTTC	CASSSSRQGNYGYTF
.	TRBV6-5	TRBD1	TRBJ1-5	TGTGCCAGCAGTTGGGGGACAGGGAAGGATCAGCCCCAGCATTTT	CASSWGTGKDQPQHF
few	TRBV25-1	.	TRBJ2-7	TGTGCCAGCAGGGCAACGGGCTCGGGGGAGCAGTACTTC	CASRATGSGEQYF
.	TRBV11-3	.	TRBJ2-7	TGTGCCAGCAGCTTTCGCCACACAGGTAGTTACTACGAGCAGTACTTC	CASSFRHTGSYYEQYF
.	TRBV30	TRBD1	TRBJ1-2	TGTGCCACGGTAGGGGGCCGGGGTGGCTACACCTTC	CATVGGRGGYTF
.	TRBV18	.	TRBJ1-6	TGTGCCAGCTCACCAGGGAGCTCCTATAATTCACCCCTCCACTTT	CASSPGSSYNSPLHF
.	TRBV19	TRBD1	TRBJ1-4	TGTGCCAGTCGCCGGGACAGGGGGTATGCAACTAATGAAAAACTGTTTTTT	CASRRDRGYATNEKLFF
.	TRBV5-5	TRBD2	TRBJ2-1	TGTGCCAGCAGTCGCGGGGGGCTAGGGTGGGAGCAGTTCTTC	CASSRGGLGWEQFF
.	TRBV21-1	.	TRBJ1-5	TGTGCCAGCAGCGACTTAGACAGGGGATCTCAGCCCCAGCATTTT	CASSDLDRGSQPQHF
few	TRBV5-1	TRBD2	TRBJ2-5	TGCGCCAGCAGCTTGAGTCTAGCGGGGGGGCCCCAAGAGACCCAGTACTTC	CASSLSLAGGPQETQYF
once	TRBV3-1/TRBV3-2	.	TRBJ1-1	TGTGCCAGCAGCTACAGGACCTTATCTGAAGCTTTCTTT	CASSYRTLSEAFF
.	TRBV15	.	TRBJ1-6	TGTGCCACCAGCAGGGTTCGGTCACCCCTCCACTTT	CATSRVRSPLHF
.	TRBV12-5	.	TRBJ1-4	TGTGCTAGTGGTTTGGTAGGGGATTGGGCAACTAATGAAAAACTGTTTTTT	CASGLVGDWATNEKLFF
.	TRBV21-1	.	TRBJ2-3	TGTGCCAGCAGCAAAGGCCCCGGGAGCACAGATACGCAGTATTTT	CASSKGPGSTDTQYF
.	TRBV11-2	.	TRBJ2-3	TGTGCCAGCAGCTTAGATTCGCGACAGGGAGGAGAGAGGGATACGCAGTATTTT	CASSLDSRQGGERDTQYF
.	TRBV5-6	TRBD1	TRBJ1-2	TGTGCCAGCAGCTTGGAGCTTTGGACAGGGAACGGCTACACCTTC	CASSLELWTGNGYTF
.	TRBV19	.	TRBJ1-3	TGTGCCAGTAGTCCGCTGGGCCATACCCTTGGAAACACCATATATTTT	CASSPLGHTLGNTIYF
.	TRBV15	TRBD2	TRBJ2-7	TGTGCCACCAGCAGAGGGACTAGCGGGGGAGTGAACGAGCAGTACTTC	CATSRGTSGGVNEQYF
.	TRBV11-3	TRBD1	TRBJ1-2	TGTGCCAGCAGCTTAGATATGGGACAGGGATTTTATGGCTACACCTTC	CASSLDMGQGFYGYTF
.	TRBV11-3	.	TRBJ1-6	TGTGCCAGCAGCCCGCTTGGGGGCTCACCCCTCCACTTT	CASSPLGGSPLHF
.	TRBV7-2	TRBD2	TRBJ2-1	TGTGCCAGCAGCGACGGGAGGGGTTCAGACCATGAGCAGTTCTTC	CASSDGRGSDHEQFF
.	TRBV6-4	.	TRBJ2-7	TGTGCCAGCAGGGTGGGGCAGGACAGGAGGGATTCTATCTACGAGCAGTACTTC	CASRVGQDRRDSIYEQYF
.	TRBV19	TRBD1	TRBJ1-1	TGTGCCAGTAGTTACCGGGACAGGGGGATGAACACTGAAGCTTTCTTT	CASSYRDRGMNTEAFF
.	TRBV19	TRBD2	TRBJ2-3	TGTGCCAGTAGTCCGACTAGCGGGGTCTCAGATACGCAGTATTTT	CASSPTSGVSDTQYF
.	TRBV4-1	TRBD1	TRBJ1-2	TGCGCCAGCGGCGAGCCGGGACAGGGGGCCTATGGCTACACCTTC	CASGEPGQGAYGYTF
.	TRBV7-3	.	TRBJ1-1	TGTGCCCGCGAAAACACTGAAGCTTTCTTT	CARENTEAFF
.	TRBV29-1	.	TRBJ1-2	TGCAGCGTTGGGATCACAGGAGAATATGGCTACACCTTC	CSVGITGEYGYTF
.	TRBV2	.	TRBJ2-7	TGTGCCAGCACCGGGACACTCTTGGGCTACGAGCAGTACTTC	CASTGTLLGYEQYF
.	TRBV7-2	TRBD1	TRBJ1-6	TGTGCCAGCAGCGAGCGACAGGGTTTGAATAATTCACCCCTCCACTTT	CASSERQGLNNSPLHF
.	TRBV12-5	.	TRBJ2-5	TGTGCTAGTGGTTCCCTCCGCAGAGAGACCCAGTACTTC	CASGSLRRETQYF
.	TRBV27	.	TRBJ2-5	TGTGCCAGCAGTTTATCCGCCCTTGCGGGGACCCAGTACTTC	CASSLSALAGTQYF
.	TRBV28	.	TRBJ1-1	TGTGCCAGCAGTTTACGATGGGCCACTGAAGCTTTCTTT	CASSLRWATEAFF
.	TRBV18	TRBD2	TRBJ2-2	TGTGCCAGCTCACTCCAATCCTCGGGACTAGCGAACACCGGGGAGCTGTTTTTT	CASSLQSSGLANTGELFF
many	TRBV6-1	TRBD2	TRBJ2-7	TGTGCCAGCAGTGTTAGCCCGGGGGGAGGGAACAAGGACGAGCAGTACTTC	CASSVSPGGGNKDEQYF
.	TRBV5-4	TRBD1	TRBJ1-4	TGTGCCAGCAGCGTCGGACAGGGGAGGGGAGGGGAAAAACTGTTTTTT	CASSVGQGRGGEKLFF
.	TRBV19	TRBD1	TRBJ1-5	TGTGCCAGTAGTACACGCCGCTCCGGGACAGGGACCAATCAGCCCCAGCATTTT	CASSTRRSGTGTNQPQHF
once	TRBV5-1	TRBD1	TRBJ1-4	TGCGCCAGCAGCTTCCGGGACAGCTTGAATGAAAAACTGTTTTTT	CASSFRDSLNEKLFF
.	TRBV18	TRBD1	TRBJ2-7	TGTGCCAGCTCATCACGACTAAGGACAGGTCCCCCCTCCTACGAGCAGTACTTC	CASSSRLRTGPPSYEQYF
.	TRBV11-3	TRBD2	TRBJ2-3	TGTGCCAGCAGCTTCCCCTGGCGGGAGAACACAGATACGCAGTATTTT	CASSFPWRENTDTQYF
.	TRBV27	.	TRBJ1-3	TGTGCCACCAAGAGCTCTGGAAACACCATATATTTT	CATKSSGNTIYF
.	TRBV18	.	TRBJ2-5	TGTGCCAGCTCCCTACAGTCGCGGGTTGGGAGAGAGACCCAGTACTTC	CASSLQSRVGRETQYF
.	TRBV5-4	TRBD2	TRBJ2-7	TGTGCCAGCAGCTATATAGCGGGGGACCGAGCCGAGCAGTACTTC	CASSYIAGDRAEQYF
.	TRBV5-4	TRBD2	TRBJ2-2	TGTGCCAGCAAGATCGGGGGGGCAGTCACCGGGGAGCTGTTTTTT	CASKIGGAVTGELFF
.	TRBV15	.	TRBJ1-4	TGTGCCACCAGCACCCGATCCCCAGGGGCGAAGGAAAAACTGTTTTTT	CATSTRSPGAKEKLFF
once	TRBV9	TRBD1	TRBJ2-7	TGTGCCAGCAGCGATCGAAGGACAGGGGGAGTCGGCGAGCAGTACTTC	CASSDRRTGGVGEQYF
few	TRBV11-2	TRBD1	TRBJ1-6	TGTGCCAGCAGCTTAGACCTCAGGACAGGGAGCAATTCACCCCTCCACTTT	CASSLDLRTGSNSPLHF
.	TRBV15	TRBD2	TRBJ2-7	TGTGCCACCAGCAGAGATCGGGGACTAGCGCGCTCCTACGAGCAGTACTTC	CATSRDRGLARSYEQYF
.	TRBV27	TRBD1	TRBJ1-6	TGTGCCAGCAGGCTTGACAGGGCGCCCTATAATTCACCCCTCCACTTT	CASRLDRAPYNSPLHF